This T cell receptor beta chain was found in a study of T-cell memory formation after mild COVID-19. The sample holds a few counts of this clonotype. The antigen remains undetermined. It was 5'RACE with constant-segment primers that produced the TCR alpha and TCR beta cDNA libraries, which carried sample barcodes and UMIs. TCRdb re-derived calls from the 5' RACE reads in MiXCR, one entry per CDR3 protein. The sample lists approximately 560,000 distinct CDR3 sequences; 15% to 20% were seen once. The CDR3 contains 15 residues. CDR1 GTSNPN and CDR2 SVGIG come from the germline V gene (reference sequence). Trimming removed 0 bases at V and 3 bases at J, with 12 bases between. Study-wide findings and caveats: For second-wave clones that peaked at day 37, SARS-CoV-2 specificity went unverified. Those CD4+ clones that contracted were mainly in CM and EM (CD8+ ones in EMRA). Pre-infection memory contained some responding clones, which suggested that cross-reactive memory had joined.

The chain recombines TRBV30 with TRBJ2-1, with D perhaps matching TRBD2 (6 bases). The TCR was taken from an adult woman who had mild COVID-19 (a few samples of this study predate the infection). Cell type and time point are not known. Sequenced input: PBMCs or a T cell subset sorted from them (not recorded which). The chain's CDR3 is CAWSVAGGLYNEQFF. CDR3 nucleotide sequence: TGTGCCTGGAGTGTTGCCGGGGGACTCTACAATGAGCAGTTCTTC.